The next 25 T cell receptor beta chains were all read from a single sample in a study of blood T cell repertoires in COVID-19. The assay was immunoSEQ multiplex PCR, and TCRdb's table has in-frame clones only and misses some. The data show fewer than 250,000 clones, more than 75% seen once. The sequenced material came from peripheral blood. The receptor set was obtained from a human donor in a cohort sampled during active COVID-19.

The genes are TRBV9 and TRBJ2-2, with 7 bases lining up with TRBD1. J was trimmed by 5 bases and V by 4 bases; bases with no gene match: 11. Germline values: CDR1 SGDLS, CDR2 YYNGEE. CDR3 size: 16 residues. CDR3 in amino acids: CASSLTQGPTTGELFF. CDR3 nucleotide sequence: TGTGCCAGCAGCCTGACACAGGGGCCCACTACCGGGGAGCTGTTTTTT.

CDR3 DNA sequence: TGTGCCAGCAGCCCGGACAGGCGGGAAGCTTTCTTT. Protein: CASSPDRREAFF. The chain uses TRBV5-5 and TRBJ1-1, with 7 bases that match TRBD1. From germline, CDR1 is SGHKS and CDR2 YYEKEE (reference sequence). J was trimmed by 8 bases and V by 4 bases; bases with no gene match: 5. This CDR3 region has 12 residues. Supplemented by reference TRBV5-5 and TRBJ1-1, the full variable domain reads DAGVTQSPTHLIKTRGQQVTLRCSPISGHKSVSWYQQVLGQGPQFIFQYYEKEERGRGNFPDRFSARQFPNYSSELNVNALLLGDSALYLCASSPDRREAFFGQGTRLTVV.

The chain carries TRBV4-3 and TRBJ2-7; TRBD2 is a possible D gene (6 bases). V lost 0 bases and J 4 bases, leaving 13 bases between the germline ends. CDR3 size: 15 residues. Germline V lookup: CDR1 LGHNA, CDR2 YSLEER. This CDR3 reads CASSQEPGDLYEQYF. CDR3 sequence (DNA): TGCGCCAGCAGCCAAGAACCGGGAGACTTATACGAGCAGTACTTC.

The table lists this clone with a count of one. This sequence joins TRBV2 and TRBJ2-5, with a weak D call TRBD1 (6 bases). The germline gives CDR1 SNHLY, CDR2 FYNNEI. The CDR3 runs 14 residues. V lost 6 bases, J lost 5 bases, and 16 bases lay in between. The CDR3 loop is CASSGTGNRETQYF. Here the CDR3 DNA reads TGTGCCAGCAGCGGAACAGGGAATAGGGAGACCCAGTACTTC.

The chain combines TRBV2 with TRBJ2-5; 11 nucleotides line up with TRBD1. J lost 4 bases, V lost 8 bases, and 3 bases had no gene match. The germline V gene has CDR1 SNHLY and CDR2 FYNNEI. This CDR3 has 13 residues. The CDR3: CASGQGARETQYF. The CDR3 DNA reads TGTGCCAGCGGACAGGGGGCGCGAGAGACCCAGTACTTC.

The rearrangement joins TRBV5-4 to TRBJ2-5; D might be TRBD2 (5 bases). In germline, CDR1 is SGHNT, CDR2 YYREEE (reference sequence). V lost 1 base and J 4 bases, leaving 8 bases between the germline ends. The length of the CDR3 is 13 residues. The CDR3 sequence: CASSLNGGETQYF. The CDR3 DNA sequence: TGTGCCAGCAGCTTGAACGGAGGAGAGACCCAGTACTTC.

V and J are TRBV3-1 (or the pseudogene TRBV3-2) and TRBJ2-7; a possible D gene is TRBD1 (6 bases). CDR1 is LGHDT and CDR2 is YNNKEL in the germline V gene (reference sequence). Trimming took off 4 bases at V and 5 bases at J, with 18 bases between the two ends. CDR3 length equals 15 residues. CDR3 DNA sequence: TGTGCCAGCAGCCTCTCAGGGGCCGGAAGGAACGAGCAGTACTTC. Translation: CASSLSGAGRNEQYF.

CDR3 region: CASFTGLARGETQYF. The CDR3 coding sequence is TGTGCCAGCTTCACCGGACTGGCCCGAGGAGAGACCCAGTACTTC. The rearrangement uses TRBV7-2 and TRBJ2-5; D is perhaps TRBD2 (5 bases). The germline V gene encodes CDR1 SGHTA and CDR2 FQGNSA. The CDR3 runs to 15 residues. The V gene lost 8 bases and the J gene lost 4 bases, with 20 bases spanning the gap.

CDR3 coding DNA: TGTGCCAGCTCACCGGCAGACTCCTACAATGAGCAGTTCTTC. It encodes CASSPADSYNEQFF. The chain couples TRBV18 to TRBJ2-1; D gene unclear. The V and J ends lost 3 bases and 0 bases respectively, with 6 bases between them. The CDR3 loop spans 14 amino acids. CDR1 KGHSH and CDR2 LQKENI come from the germline V gene.

The chain's CDR3 is CATFSGRGYEQYF. The CDR3 coding sequence is TGTGCCACCTTTAGCGGGAGAGGGTACGAGCAGTACTTC. The chain carries TRBV10-3 and TRBJ2-7, with 9 bases that match TRBD2. CDR1 and CDR2 from the germline V gene are ENHRY and SYGVKD. The CDR3 runs to 13 residues. The junction had 8 bases not matched to a gene; V was cut back by 10 bases and J by 4 bases.

The chain carries TRBV5-1 and TRBJ2-7, with 7 positions matching TRBD1. Looked up from germline, CDR1 is SGHRS and CDR2 is YFSETQ. The V and J ends lost 2 bases and 2 bases, in that order; junction bases with no gene match: 4. The length of the CDR3 is 14 residues. Here the CDR3 DNA reads TGCGCCAGCAGCTTTGGGACAGCTCCCTACGAGCAGTACTTC. Residues: CASSFGTAPYEQYF.

The rearrangement joins TRBV10-3 to TRBJ1-3; 9 bases fit TRBD1. This CDR3 has 18 amino acids. The ends lost 4 bases at V and 0 bases at J; junction bases unmatched: 10. Germline lookup yields CDR1 ENHRY and CDR2 SYGVKD. The CDR3 DNA reads TGTGCCATCAGTGGAGGGACAGGGTTCCCCAGCTCTGGAAACACCATATATTTT. This gives the protein CAISGGTGFPSSGNTIYF.

The chain recombines TRBV7-2 with TRBJ1-2, with D hard to call. Germline V gives CDR1 SGHTA, CDR2 FQGNSA. V lost 4 bases and J 10 bases, leaving 13 bases between the germline ends. CDR3 length equals 12 residues. The CDR3 is CASSSYGQNYTF. In nucleotides, the CDR3 is TGTGCCAGCAGCTCATATGGGCAGAACTACACCTTC.

The rearrangement links TRBV5-6 to TRBJ2-7, with 13 nucleotides matching TRBD2. The CDR3 totals 16 residues. The trim removed 1 base at V and 5 bases at J, leaving 6 bases unmatched. CDR1 and CDR2 from the germline V gene are SGHDT and YYEEEE. CDR3 in amino acids: CASSLRTSGSINEQYF. CDR3 sequence (DNA): TGTGCCAGCAGCTTGAGGACTAGCGGGAGTATCAACGAGCAGTACTTC. Full variable domain (rest looked up from reference TRBV5-6 and TRBJ2-7): DAGVTQSPTHLIKTRGQQVTLRCSPKSGHDTVSWYQQALGQGPQFIFQYYEEEERQRGNFPDRFSGHQFPNYSSELNVNALLLGDSALYLCASSLRTSGSINEQYFGPGTRLTVT.

The chain combines TRBV29-1 with TRBJ2-5, with D possibly TRBD1 on 7 matching bases. Germline V gene lookup returns CDR1 SQVTM and CDR2 ANQGSEA. V lost 0 bases and J 4 bases, leaving 15 bases between the germline ends. The CDR3 extends over 15 amino acids. The CDR3 protein is CSVEDGGTVPETQYF. Written as DNA, the CDR3 is TGCAGCGTTGAAGATGGGGGGACAGTCCCAGAGACCCAGTACTTC.

The chain has TRBV6-5 and TRBJ2-2; D remains unclear. Germline CDR1 is MNHEY and CDR2 is SVGAGI. The CDR3 is 13 amino acids. Trimming removed 2 bases from V and 4 bases from J, with 5 bases in between. The CDR3 spells CASSYAGTGELFF. The CDR3 DNA reads TGTGCCAGCAGTTACGCAGGCACCGGGGAGCTGTTTTTT.

The table lists this clone with a few counts. The chain joins TRBV3-1 (or the pseudogene TRBV3-2) to TRBJ1-5; D is undetermined. V gave up 10 bases and J gave up 9 bases, with 13 bases separating them. The germline V gene has CDR1 LGHDT and CDR2 YNNKEL (reference sequence). The CDR3 loop spans 11 amino acids. The DNA of the CDR3 is TGTGCCAAAACCGGGATTGGGCCCCAGCATTTT. Protein: CAKTGIGPQHF.

Turning to this clone: The identical CDR3 is also encoded by other nucleotide sequences in the sample. The chain carries TRBV12-3 or TRBV12-4 and TRBJ1-1, with TRBD1 as a possible D gene (5 bases). CDR3 length: 13 residues. V was clipped by 3 bases and J by 0 bases, with 5 bases between them. The CDR3 region is CASSFRVNTEAFF. The CDR3 DNA reads as TGTGCCAGCAGTTTCAGGGTGAACACTGAAGCTTTCTTT.

This CDR3 reads CASSYPPREAVYEQYF. The CDR3 DNA follows: TGTGCCAGCAGCTATCCACCGCGGGAGGCCGTCTACGAGCAGTACTTC. V gene TRBV6-2 or TRBV6-3 combines with J gene TRBJ2-7; 8 nucleotides match TRBD2. Trimming at V came to 6 bases and at J to 3 bases, leaving 13 bases not matched to a gene. CDR3 length equals 16 residues. Germline assignment: CDR1 MNHEY and CDR2 SVGEGT.

The chain links TRBV27 to TRBJ1-5, with 7 positions matching TRBD1. Germline lookup yields CDR1 MNHEY and CDR2 SMNVEV (reference sequence). V shed 8 bases, J shed 5 bases, and the junction held 12 bases outside the gene matches. The CDR3 is made up of 15 amino acids. The CDR3 DNA is TGTGCCAGCGGGCCGGGACAGCACTTATATCAGCCCCAGCATTTT. Protein product: CASGPGQHLYQPQHF.

The CDR3 DNA reads as TGTGCCAGCAGCTTAGACTCTGAAGCTTTCTTT. Residues: CASSLDSEAFF. The J gene is TRBJ1-1, the V gene TRBV11-2; D not resolved. Trimming removed 0 bases at V and 6 bases at J, with 2 bases between. The CDR3 consists of 11 residues. Per the germline V gene, CDR1 is SGHAT and CDR2 is FQNNGV.

The gene calls are TRBV6-5 and TRBJ2-7, with 7 bases matching TRBD2. Germline V gene lookup returns CDR1 MNHEY and CDR2 SVGAGI. Unmatched junction bases numbered 7, after V lost 6 bases and J lost 5 bases. This CDR3 is built from 13 residues. The CDR3 nucleotides are TGTGCCAGCAGAAGACTAGCTTCCCACGAGCAGTACTTC. It is translated as CASRRLASHEQYF.

The rearrangement uses TRBV2 and TRBJ2-3, with 12 bases lining up with TRBD2. Trimming cost V 8 bases and J 9 bases; bases outside gene matches: 9. The CDR3 is 14 amino acids. CDR1 is SNHLY and CDR2 is FYNNEI in the germline V gene. Here the CDR3 DNA reads TGTGCCAGCCACATAGCTAGCGGGGGGGCGACGCAGTATTTT. Residues: CASHIASGGATQYF.

The genes are TRBV6-6 and TRBJ2-5; tentatively, D is TRBD1 (6 bases). The CDR3 is 16 amino acids. The germline V gene encodes CDR1 MNHNY and CDR2 SVGAGI (reference sequence). Trimming removed 3 bases at V and 1 base at J, with 15 bases between. The CDR3 here is CASSYVRRGSQETQYF. The DNA of the CDR3 is TGTGCCAGCAGTTATGTTCGTAGGGGGAGCCAAGAGACCCAGTACTTC.

This clone turned up a few times. This sequence joins TRBV19 and TRBJ2-1, with 9 bases aligning to TRBD2. V lost 5 bases to trimming and J lost 7 bases; unmatched junction nucleotides: 12. The CDR3 is 16 amino acids. Germline V lookup: CDR1 LNHDA, CDR2 SQIVND (reference sequence). In nucleotides, the CDR3 is TGTGCCAGTAGTTTGGGGTTAGCGGGAGTTGGGAATGAGCAGTTCTTC. It codes for CASSLGLAGVGNEQFF.